A single sample gave rise to the 10 T cell receptor beta chains below, sequenced in a study of regulatory T cells in long-lasting Graves disease. Time point indicated: persistent/refractory GD, antithyroid drugs over 5 years with positive TRAb. Following extraction of RNA from PBMCs, that RNA was used to make the TCR library. Both iRepertoire HTBI primers and Arm-PCR of CDR3 regions were used to build the TCR beta libraries. One entry per CDR3 protein, called by TCRdb with MiXCR from the multiplex PCR reads. This sample yields 650,000 to 850,000 distinct CDR3 sequences, of which roughly 30% are seen a single time; 40% to 55% belongs to the top ten. Sample: peripheral blood mononuclear cells (PBMCs), taken when the disease was refractory, from a patient treated with antithyroid drugs. The receptors were sampled from a female donor with Graves disease.

The sample holds a few counts of this clonotype. The rearrangement links TRBV4-1 to TRBJ2-5, with D hard to call. The V gene lost 0 bases and the J gene lost 2 bases, with 13 bases spanning the gap. From germline, CDR1 is MGHRA and CDR2 YSYEKL. The CDR3 runs 16 residues. Here the CDR3 reads CASSQEGVLIQETQYF. CDR3 bases: TGCGCCAGCAGCCAAGAAGGTGTCCTGATTCAAGAGACCCAGTACTTC.

This clonotype was observed a few times. The rearrangement uses TRBV10-2 and TRBJ1-2; 9 bases align to TRBD1. CDR1 and CDR2 from the germline V gene are WSHSY and SAAADI. V shed 6 bases, J shed 5 bases, and the junction held 10 bases outside the gene matches. This CDR3 region has 15 residues. The CDR3 loop is CASRQGAGGSYGYTF. CDR3 sequence (DNA): TGCGCCAGCAGACAGGGGGCGGGTGGTTCGTATGGCTACACCTTC.

This chain uses TRBV28 with TRBJ1-4, with D possibly matching TRBD1 (5 bases). CDR3 size: 14 residues. With 6 bases removed from V and 4 bases from J, the gap between germline ends came to 12 bases. The V gene's germline CDR1 is MDHEN and CDR2 SYDVKM. CDR3 DNA: TGTGCCAGCAGGCCGGGACCGATTAATGAAAAACTGTTTTTT. Translation: CASRPGPINEKLFF. Drawing the rest from reference TRBV28 and TRBJ1-4, the complete variable domain is DVKVTQSSRYLVKRTGEKVFLECVQDMDHENMFWYRQDPGLGLRLIYFSYDVKMKEKGDIPEGYSVSREKKERFSLILESASTNQTSMYLCASRPGPINEKLFFGSGTQLSVL.

The chain is built from TRBV20-1 and TRBJ1-1; no clear D gene. Germline lookup yields CDR1 DFQATT and CDR2 SNEGSKA (reference sequence). The V gene lost 5 bases and the J gene lost 1 base, with 8 bases spanning the gap. The CDR3 sequence is 12 residues long. The CDR3 DNA reads as TGCAGTGCTCCGGACGAGAACACTGAAGCTTTCTTT. It is translated as CSAPDENTEAFF.

This chain uses TRBV5-1 with TRBJ1-6; TRBD1 might be the D (5 bases). The germline V and J ends were trimmed by 0 bases and 8 bases, with 15 bases remaining between them. CDR1 SGHRS and CDR2 YFSETQ come from the germline V gene. This CDR3 is 16 amino acids long. CDR3 in amino acids: CASSLEGAAGDSPLHF. For the CDR3, the DNA is TGCGCCAGCAGCTTGGAAGGGGCCGCCGGAGATTCACCCCTCCACTTT.

The chain combines TRBV6-1 with TRBJ1-5; D unresolved. V dropped 4 bases and J dropped 0 bases, with 10 bases sitting between them. Per the germline V gene, CDR1 is MNHNS and CDR2 is SASEGT. This CDR3 contains 15 residues. The CDR3 spells CASSGRDYSNQPQHF. The CDR3 DNA reads TGTGCCAGCAGTGGCCGGGATTATAGCAATCAGCCCCAGCATTTT.

With respect to this clonotype: This may arise from a read error, as a much more abundant clone is one base away. This chain connects TRBV12-3 or TRBV12-4 to TRBJ1-1; D remains unclear. CDR3 length: 12 amino acids. The V gene lost 3 bases and the J gene lost 4 bases, with 6 bases spanning the gap. The CDR3 DNA reads TGTGCCAGCAGTTTCAGGAGCACTGAAGCTTTCTTT. It translates to CASSFRSTEAFF.

This sequence joins TRBV29-1 and TRBJ1-2, with 7 positions matching TRBD1. Germline-derived CDR1 and CDR2 are SQVTM and ANQGSEA. The CDR3 runs 12 residues. V lost 7 bases to trimming and J lost 2 bases; unmatched junction nucleotides: 4. The CDR3 reads CSAGGDNYGYTF. CDR3 DNA: TGCAGCGCAGGGGGGGACAACTATGGCTACACCTTC.

The sample holds a few counts of this clonotype. The rearrangement links TRBV11-2 to TRBJ2-3; 7 bases fit TRBD2. The V and J ends lost 5 bases and 8 bases, in that order; junction bases with no gene match: 7. The CDR3 extends over 13 amino acids. Per the germline V gene, CDR1 is SGHAT and CDR2 is FQNNGV. The CDR3 loop reads CASSLYPGGTQYF. The CDR3 coding sequence is TGTGCCAGCAGCCTATACCCGGGGGGTACGCAGTATTTT.

This clonotype was observed a handful of times. CDR3: CASSLVLLPSYEQYF. Here the CDR3 DNA reads TGTGCCAGCAGCTTGGTGTTGTTGCCCTCCTACGAGCAGTACTTC. The chain recombines TRBV5-6 with TRBJ2-7; D is uncertain. The CDR3 sequence is 15 residues long. V lost 0 bases and J 0 bases, leaving 10 bases between the germline ends. Germline V gives CDR1 SGHDT, CDR2 YYEEEE.